This entry features one TCR beta chain sequence. Its antigen is unknown. Data came from immunoSEQ multiplex PCR; TCRdb stores just in-frame clones and leaves some out. Here the sample spans about 92,000 clones, under 95% being singletons. The record originates from a study of graft-versus-host responses after intestinal transplantation. Study-level information: The transplants performed in recipients were multivisceral, liver-intestinal, or isolated intestinal. Anti-thymocyte globulin induction, then tacrolimus and steroids for around 3 years, went to all recipients.

The CDR3 covers 16 residues. The study's findings and limits: Early declines in HvG clones that occurred post-transplant were associated with peak circulating GvH clone levels. GvH clones were identified in recipient marrow, with some first appearing in ileum or blood.

The chain combines TRBV21-1 with TRBJ1-2. TRBV21-1 is tagged as a pseudogene. The specimen was unstimulated CD8+ T cells sorted from spleen or lymph node cells, collected before intestinal transplant. This TCR came from a human donor who received an intestinal transplant. The CDR3 loop reads CASSTGGAAPNYGYTF. In nucleotides, the CDR3 is TGTGCCAGCAGCACCGGGGGTGCAGCTCCCAACTATGGCTACACCTTC.